Listed below are T cell receptor beta chains from one sample, sequenced in a study of CD8 T cells in ankylosing spondylitis. TCRdb independently ran MiXCR on the 5' RACE reads; one entry per CDR3 protein. In the table there are 250,000 or so distinct CDR3 sequences, 24% of which are singletons. Sequenced sample: blood, either unsorted or a sorted T cell fraction (not recorded which). The receptors come from a male donor with ankylosing spondylitis or in good health (not recorded which). The CDR3 runs from the conserved cysteine through the conserved F or W. The order of the fields is clone size, D gene, V gene, J gene, CDR3 protein, CDR3 DNA. The D gene is left open where the match is weak. Some rows mark clone size as missing; the rest say once, few, many or name a class of expanded clone.

clone size: many; D gene: .; V gene: TRBV14; J gene: TRBJ2-2; CDR3 protein: CASSQGAAGELFF; CDR3 DNA: TGTGCCAGCAGCCAGGGGGCCGCCGGGGAGCTGTTTTTT
clone size: .; D gene: .; V gene: TRBV28; J gene: TRBJ2-3; CDR3 protein: CASSGLSGVDTQYF; CDR3 DNA: TGTGCCAGCAGCGGTCTTAGCGGTGTAGATACGCAGTATTTT
clone size: .; D gene: .; V gene: TRBV20-1; J gene: TRBJ2-4; CDR3 protein: CSADNEAKNIQYF; CDR3 DNA: TGCAGTGCAGACAACGAGGCCAAAAACATTCAGTACTTC
clone size: .; D gene: .; V gene: TRBV20-1; J gene: TRBJ1-5; CDR3 protein: CSAILGAGNQPQHF; CDR3 DNA: TGCAGTGCTATCTTGGGGGCGGGGAATCAGCCCCAGCATTTT
clone size: .; D gene: .; V gene: TRBV6-1; J gene: TRBJ2-5; CDR3 protein: CASTFSPGAGETQYF; CDR3 DNA: TGTGCCAGCACATTCAGTCCAGGGGCGGGGGAGACCCAGTACTTC
clone size: many; D gene: .; V gene: TRBV5-5; J gene: TRBJ1-2; CDR3 protein: CASSLDPGRLGYTF; CDR3 DNA: TGTGCCAGCAGCTTGGACCCGGGGCGTTTGGGCTACACCTTC
clone size: .; D gene: .; V gene: TRBV20-1; J gene: TRBJ2-2; CDR3 protein: CSAPRAGGTGELFF; CDR3 DNA: TGCAGTGCCCCCCGAGCGGGTGGCACCGGGGAGCTGTTTTTT
clone size: many; D gene: .; V gene: TRBV20-1; J gene: TRBJ2-3; CDR3 protein: CSARTETTDTQYF; CDR3 DNA: TGCAGTGCCCGGACAGAAACGACAGATACGCAGTATTTT
clone size: many; D gene: TRBD1; V gene: TRBV29-1; J gene: TRBJ1-2; CDR3 protein: CSVAAWGQGNYGYTF; CDR3 DNA: TGCAGCGTGGCGGCCTGGGGACAGGGAAACTATGGCTACACCTTC
clone size: few; D gene: TRBD1; V gene: TRBV2; J gene: TRBJ2-7; CDR3 protein: CASSYRQGVSYEQYF; CDR3 DNA: TGTGCCAGCAGTTACCGACAGGGGGTCTCCTACGAGCAGTACTTC
clone size: many; D gene: .; V gene: TRBV29-1; J gene: TRBJ2-1; CDR3 protein: CSTAPYNEQFF; CDR3 DNA: TGCAGCACCGCCCCCTACAATGAGCAGTTCTTC
clone size: .; D gene: .; V gene: TRBV6-5; J gene: TRBJ2-2; CDR3 protein: CASSSNGGAGGELFF; CDR3 DNA: TGTGCCAGCAGTTCCAATGGGGGGGCTGGCGGGGAGCTGTTTTTT
clone size: .; D gene: TRBD1; V gene: TRBV29-1; J gene: TRBJ2-5; CDR3 protein: CSHAGTDQETQYF; CDR3 DNA: TGCAGCCATGCCGGGACAGACCAAGAGACCCAGTACTTC
clone size: .; D gene: .; V gene: TRBV20-1; J gene: TRBJ2-7; CDR3 protein: CSASREFAYEQYF; CDR3 DNA: TGCAGTGCTAGCAGGGAGTTCGCCTACGAGCAGTACTTC
clone size: .; D gene: .; V gene: TRBV4-2; J gene: TRBJ1-5; CDR3 protein: CASSQEGGAEPQHF; CDR3 DNA: TGTGCCAGCAGCCAAGAAGGGGGGGCTGAGCCCCAGCATTTT
clone size: many; D gene: TRBD1; V gene: TRBV6-1; J gene: TRBJ1-6; CDR3 protein: CASSETGGAKYSPLHF; CDR3 DNA: TGTGCCAGCAGTGAGACAGGGGGTGCCAAGTATTCACCCCTCCACTTT
clone size: .; D gene: .; V gene: TRBV20-1; J gene: TRBJ2-5; CDR3 protein: CSARPPQVFSLEETQYF; CDR3 DNA: TGCAGTGCTAGACCTCCCCAAGTTTTTAGCTTGGAAGAGACCCAGTACTTC
clone size: few; D gene: .; V gene: TRBV18; J gene: TRBJ2-3; CDR3 protein: CASSKKTVNPADTQYF; CDR3 DNA: TGTGCCAGCTCAAAAAAGACTGTTAATCCCGCAGATACGCAGTATTTT
clone size: .; D gene: .; V gene: TRBV12-3/TRBV12-4; J gene: TRBJ2-7; CDR3 protein: CASSPTQSGGYF; CDR3 DNA: TGTGCCAGCAGTCCAACGCAGTCCGGGGGGTACTTC
clone size: .; D gene: .; V gene: TRBV20-1; J gene: TRBJ1-6; CDR3 protein: CSARGDSNSPLHF; CDR3 DNA: TGCAGTGCTAGGGGAGACAGCAATTCACCCCTCCACTTT
clone size: many; D gene: TRBD2; V gene: TRBV9; J gene: TRBJ2-3; CDR3 protein: CASSLGTSADTQYF; CDR3 DNA: TGTGCCAGCAGCCTAGGGACTAGCGCAGATACGCAGTATTTT
clone size: many; D gene: TRBD1; V gene: TRBV10-3; J gene: TRBJ2-3; CDR3 protein: CAIRGDRETDTQYF; CDR3 DNA: TGTGCCATCAGGGGGGACAGGGAAACAGATACGCAGTATTTT
clone size: .; D gene: .; V gene: TRBV20-1; J gene: TRBJ1-3; CDR3 protein: CSVSSDSGNTIYF; CDR3 DNA: TGCAGTGTTTCGTCCGACTCTGGAAACACCATATATTTT
clone size: few; D gene: .; V gene: TRBV5-1; J gene: TRBJ1-5; CDR3 protein: CASSLQGQVHQPQHF; CDR3 DNA: TGCGCCAGCAGCTTGCAGGGGCAGGTCCATCAGCCCCAGCATTTT
clone size: many; D gene: .; V gene: TRBV10-1; J gene: TRBJ2-1; CDR3 protein: CASSDGGRDEQFF; CDR3 DNA: TGCGCCAGCAGCGACGGGGGCAGGGATGAGCAGTTCTTC
clone size: many; D gene: TRBD1; V gene: TRBV12-3/TRBV12-4; J gene: TRBJ2-1; CDR3 protein: CASSLDRQQGARNEQFF; CDR3 DNA: TGTGCCAGCAGTTTAGATCGTCAACAGGGGGCTCGCAATGAGCAGTTCTTC
clone size: .; D gene: TRBD1; V gene: TRBV20-1; J gene: TRBJ2-7; CDR3 protein: CSVRGQVFYEQYF; CDR3 DNA: TGCAGTGTTAGGGGGCAAGTTTTCTACGAGCAGTACTTC
clone size: many; D gene: .; V gene: TRBV3-1; J gene: TRBJ2-7; CDR3 protein: CASSDGTRISYEQYF; CDR3 DNA: TGTGCCAGCAGCGATGGGACACGAATCTCCTACGAGCAGTACTTC